What follows are 27 T cell receptor beta chains derived from one specimen sequenced in a study of T-cell memory formation after mild COVID-19. TCRdb itself ran the 5' RACE reads through MiXCR, one entry per CDR3 protein. Altogether approximately 580,000 distinct CDR3 sequences are present, around 21% being singletons, with the ten largest covering about 12%. The sequenced sample consisted of PBMCs or a T cell subset sorted from them (not recorded which). The receptors were sampled from an adult woman who had mild COVID-19 (a few samples of this study predate the infection). Cell type and time point are not known.

The rearrangement uses TRBV29-1 and TRBJ2-4; D is unclear. Trimming took 6 bases from V and 0 from J, leaving 6 bases between them. There are 12 residues in the CDR3. Germline CDR1 is SQVTM and CDR2 is ANQGSEA. The CDR3 coding sequence is TGCAGCGTCGTACTAGCCAAAAACATTCAGTACTTC. Protein product: CSVVLAKNIQYF.

This clonotype appeared a few times. The chain combines TRBV12-3 or TRBV12-4 with TRBJ2-1; 7 bases are shared with TRBD2. J was trimmed by 6 bases and V by 6 bases; bases with no gene match: 8. The CDR3 extends over 14 amino acids. The CDR3 is CASRGGTDLNEQFF. DNA of the CDR3: TGTGCCAGCAGGGGGGGGACTGACCTCAATGAGCAGTTCTTC.

In nucleotides, the CDR3 is TGTGCCAGCAGTTTTGAGTTCTATGGCTACACCTTC. It specifies CASSFEFYGYTF. This chain links TRBV12-3 or TRBV12-4 with TRBJ1-2; D remains ambiguous. The CDR3 is made up of 12 amino acids. V was shortened by 3 bases and J by 4 bases, with 6 bases between the two germline ends.

This clonotype was found a few times. The genes are TRBV7-9 and TRBJ2-2, with D possibly TRBD1 on 6 matching bases. Germline V gives CDR1 SEHNR, CDR2 FQNEAQ (reference sequence). This CDR3 contains 15 residues. V was pared by 5 bases and J by 3 bases, with 13 bases between. The CDR3 bases are TGTGCCAGCAGCCATACAGGGTGGGACACCGGGGAGCTGTTTTTT. This encodes CASSHTGWDTGELFF.

The sample holds a few counts of this clonotype. The chain employs TRBV5-1 and TRBJ2-5; D gene unclear. Trimming stripped 4 bases from V and 4 bases from J, with 8 bases between. This CDR3 is 12 amino acids long. Germline V gene data show CDR1 as SGHRS and CDR2 as YFSETQ. The CDR3 DNA sequence: TGCGCCAGCAGCCCAATAGGAGAGACCCAGTACTTC. Translating it yields CASSPIGETQYF.

Only one count was recorded for this clonotype. The chain couples TRBV5-5 to TRBJ1-1; no firm D call. V was pared by 0 bases and J by 5 bases, with 8 bases between. The CDR3 is 13 amino acids. Germline V CDR1 and CDR2: SGHKS, YYEKEE (reference sequence). The CDR3 DNA is TGTGCCAGCAGCTTGGTTTCTGTGACTGAAGCTTTCTTT. The encoded protein is CASSLVSVTEAFF.

This rearrangement joins TRBV7-9 to TRBJ1-2; 8 positions match TRBD1. CDR1 is SEHNR, CDR2 FQNEAQ, per germline (reference sequence). J gave up 7 bases and V 5 bases, and 9 bases lay outside the gene matches. The CDR3 sequence is 14 residues long. CDR3 nucleotide sequence: TGTGCCAGCAGCCTAGGGCAGGGGGCAACTGGCTACACCTTC. It specifies CASSLGQGATGYTF.

The sample holds a few counts of this clonotype. The V and J genes are TRBV29-1 and TRBJ2-5; 7 nucleotides agree with TRBD1. The V segment lost 3 bases and the J segment 3 bases; nucleotides outside the gene matches: 7. CDR1 and CDR2 (germline): SQVTM, ANQGSEA. There are 14 residues in the CDR3. CDR3 residues: CSVERRTGKETQYF. Written as DNA, the CDR3 is TGCAGCGTTGAGCGGAGGACAGGCAAAGAGACCCAGTACTTC.

V is TRBV7-9 and J is TRBJ2-1; D call uncertain. Germline V CDR1 and CDR2: SEHNR, FQNEAQ (reference sequence). The CDR3 is made up of 15 amino acids. With 5 bases removed from V and 3 bases from J, the gap between germline ends came to 14 bases. The CDR3 region is CASSPPDAVYNEQFF. CDR3 in DNA: TGTGCCAGCAGCCCCCCTGATGCGGTCTACAATGAGCAGTTCTTC.

The sample holds a few counts of this clonotype. The chain has TRBV4-1 and TRBJ2-7; TRBD1 agrees at 10 bases. The CDR3 runs to 15 residues. J was trimmed by 3 bases and V by 3 bases; bases with no gene match: 5. Germline values: CDR1 MGHRA, CDR2 YSYEKL. The CDR3 nucleotides read TGCGCCAGCAGCCATGGACAGGGGGTTTTCTACGAGCAGTACTTC. Translated, it gives CASSHGQGVFYEQYF.

The genes are TRBV29-1 and TRBJ2-1; D might be TRBD2 (6 bases). Germline CDR1 is SQVTM and CDR2 is ANQGSEA. The V and J ends lost 4 bases and 0 bases respectively, with 10 bases between them. The CDR3 has 14 amino acids. CDR3 nucleotide sequence: TGCAGCGTTGTTCCCGGGAGCTCCTACAATGAGCAGTTCTTC. Amino acid sequence: CSVVPGSSYNEQFF.

In this sample, this clonotype turned up a few times. The rearrangement uses TRBV3-1 and TRBJ2-7, with unresolved D. Germline CDR1 and CDR2: LGHDT and YNNKEL (reference sequence). V was shortened by 0 bases and J by 6 bases, with 3 bases between the two germline ends. CDR3 length equals 11 residues. CDR3 sequence: CASSQETEQYF. CDR3 sequence (DNA): TGTGCCAGCAGCCAAGAGACCGAGCAGTACTTC.

The chain carries TRBV5-1 and TRBJ2-1; D is tentatively TRBD1 or TRBD2 (6 bases each). Trimming took 4 bases from V and 7 from J, leaving 21 bases between them. CDR1 is SGHRS, CDR2 YFSETQ, per germline. There are 16 residues in the CDR3. The CDR3 bases are TGCGCCAGCAGCCATAGGCATGGGGGGCCGGAGAATGAGCAGTTCTTC. Translated: CASSHRHGGPENEQFF.

This clonotype was seen a few times. The germline gene is not matched at one end of the junction; a read error may be the cause. V is TRBV6-6 and J is TRBJ1-3; TRBD1 matches 7 bases. This CDR3 spans 12 amino acids. Germline CDR1 and CDR2: MNHNY and SVGAGI (reference sequence). In nucleotides, the CDR3 is TGTGCCACCGGGACAGCTGGGAACACCATATATTTT. It codes for CATGTAGNTIYF.

Only a few counts were recorded for this clonotype. The rearrangement links TRBV13 to TRBJ2-5; perhaps TRBD1 as D (6 bases). Germline lookup yields CDR1 PRHDT and CDR2 FYEKMQ (reference sequence). With 1 base removed from V and 7 bases from J, the gap between germline ends came to 10 bases. The CDR3 is made up of 13 amino acids. The CDR3 loop is CASSLEGDPTQYF. The CDR3 DNA reads TGTGCCAGCAGCTTAGAGGGGGACCCGACCCAGTACTTC.

This clonotype was recorded a few times. V is TRBV10-3 and J is TRBJ2-1, with D maybe TRBD1 (5 bases). This CDR3 region has 13 residues. Germline values: CDR1 ENHRY, CDR2 SYGVKD. Trimming took 6 bases from V and 6 from J, leaving 12 bases between them. DNA of the CDR3: TGTGCCATCAGCCCCACAGGAATCAATGAGCAGTTCTTC. It yields the protein CAISPTGINEQFF.

This clonotype was counted only a few times. V gene TRBV12-3 or TRBV12-4 combines with J gene TRBJ2-7; D is ambiguous. Trimming cost V 1 base and J 3 bases, with 10 bases left between them. The CDR3 contains 14 residues. CDR3 nucleotides: TGTGCCAGCAGTTTAGGTTCTCGGTACTACGAGCAGTACTTC. This encodes CASSLGSRYYEQYF.

The chain links TRBV5-5 to TRBJ1-1; TRBD1 might be the D (6 bases). The CDR3 runs 15 residues. Trimming removed 6 bases from V and 0 bases from J, with 15 bases in between. CDR1 is SGHKS, CDR2 YYEKEE, per germline (reference sequence). The CDR3 coding sequence is TGTGCCAGCATCAGGGGCGGGACGGTGAACACTGAAGCTTTCTTT. Its protein product is CASIRGGTVNTEAFF.

This clonotype was seen only a few times. The chain is built from TRBV12-3 or TRBV12-4 and TRBJ2-3, with D perhaps given as TRBD1 or TRBD2 (5 bases each). With 4 bases removed from V and 0 bases from J, the gap between germline ends came to 11 bases. This CDR3 region has 15 residues. The CDR3 here is CASSWGPSSTDTQYF. The CDR3 DNA is TGTGCCAGCAGTTGGGGACCGTCTAGCACAGATACGCAGTATTTT.

The chain links TRBV24-1 to TRBJ2-1; the D is unclear. The germline V gene encodes CDR1 KGHDR and CDR2 SFDVKD. This CDR3 comprises 13 residues. V shed 1 base and J shed 7 bases, with 7 bases lying between them. CDR3 nucleotides: TGTGCCACCAGTGATTTCTTGAGAAATGAGCAGTTCTTC. Amino acids: CATSDFLRNEQFF.

This chain connects TRBV3-1 to TRBJ2-7; 8 nucleotides line up with TRBD1. V trimming: 4 bases; J trimming: 3 bases; junction bases outside the gene matches: 11. Germline loops: CDR1 LGHDT, CDR2 YNNKEL (reference sequence). This CDR3 is built from 16 residues. DNA of the CDR3: TGTGCCAGCAGCCTTGGGCCGGGACAGGATTTCTACGAGCAGTACTTC. Translating gives CASSLGPGQDFYEQYF.

The J gene is TRBJ2-2, the V gene TRBV5-1; D uncertain. The V end lost 0 bases, the J end lost 1 base, and 7 bases lay between the germline ends. Germline CDR1 reads SGHRS; CDR2 reads YFSETQ. The CDR3 has 15 residues. This CDR3 is CASSLALVNTGELFF. CDR3 bases: TGCGCCAGCAGCTTGGCCTTGGTGAACACCGGGGAGCTGTTTTTT.

The rearrangement links TRBV7-9 to TRBJ2-3, with D maybe TRBD1 (6 bases). Trimming pared 2 bases from V and 2 bases from J, leaving 11 bases between. This CDR3 comprises 15 residues. Germline loops: CDR1 SEHNR, CDR2 FQNEAQ (reference sequence). CDR3 DNA sequence: TGTGCCAGCAGCTTATTGGGGACATACACAGATACGCAGTATTTT. It codes for CASSLLGTYTDTQYF.

This clonotype has a count of ten or more. The chain couples TRBV20-1 to TRBJ2-7, with D possibly called TRBD1 or TRBD2 (6 bases each). V lost 6 bases, J lost 1 base, and 19 bases lay in between. Per germline, CDR1 DFQATT and CDR2 SNEGSKA (reference sequence). This CDR3 has 15 amino acids. CDR3 sequence reads: CSAPLTGGGSYEQYF. DNA for the CDR3: TGCAGTGCCCCTCTGACAGGAGGGGGATCCTACGAGCAGTACTTC.

The V gene is TRBV12-3 or TRBV12-4, the J gene TRBJ1-2, with D possibly TRBD1 on 6 matching bases. With 1 base removed from V and 8 bases from J, the gap between germline ends came to 11 bases. The CDR3 consists of 13 residues. In DNA, the CDR3 is TGTGCCAGCAGTTTAGGGGACACTCGGGGCTACACCTTC. It translates to CASSLGDTRGYTF.

In this sample, this clonotype turned up a few times. The chain carries TRBV5-1 and TRBJ2-5, with D perhaps matching TRBD1 (5 bases). Trimming stripped 7 bases from V and 0 bases from J, with 10 bases between. The CDR3 contains 13 residues. Germline CDR1 is SGHRS and CDR2 is YFSETQ. The CDR3 is CASVADNQETQYF. The CDR3 nucleotides read TGCGCCAGCGTCGCGGACAACCAAGAGACCCAGTACTTC.

This clonotype was observed a few times. The chain links TRBV7-8 to TRBJ2-1; a weak D match, TRBD2 (6 bases). The CDR3 extends over 15 amino acids. Germline lookup yields CDR1 SGHVS and CDR2 FQNEAQ. V lost 2 bases and J lost 8, with 16 bases in between. The CDR3 region is CASSLRQGPGDEQFF. The CDR3 DNA reads TGTGCCAGCAGCTTACGGCAGGGCCCGGGGGATGAGCAGTTCTTC.